Detailed here is one T cell receptor beta chain. The antigen remains undetermined. This specimen belongs to a study of cytomegalovirus exposure and HLA in healthy donors. PCR was performed using 60 Vbeta and 13 Jbeta primers. The assay was immunoSEQ multiplex PCR, and TCRdb's table has in-frame clones only and misses some. The sample table sets out about 200,000 clones. In germline, CDR1 is SEHNR, CDR2 FQNEAQ (reference sequence). V dropped 2 bases and J dropped 4; count of bases not matched to a gene: 6. CDR3 length: 15 residues. General observations from the study: Of the V segments, some could not be distinguished, including TRBV6-2 and TRBV6-3, and were excluded. A list of 150 to 200 TCR beta chains associated with cytomegalovirus was given. Rare sequences made up most TCRs, while some public TCRs were found in many donors.

Sequencing was carried out using PBMCs. The chain carries TRBV7-9 and TRBJ2-3; TRBD1 matches at 7 bases. The receptor was derived from a man younger than 45 in good health and CMV-seronegative. The chain's CDR3 is CASSLQGTGADTQYF. The CDR3 nucleotides are TGTGCCAGCAGCTTACAGGGCACAGGGGCAGATACGCAGTATTTT.